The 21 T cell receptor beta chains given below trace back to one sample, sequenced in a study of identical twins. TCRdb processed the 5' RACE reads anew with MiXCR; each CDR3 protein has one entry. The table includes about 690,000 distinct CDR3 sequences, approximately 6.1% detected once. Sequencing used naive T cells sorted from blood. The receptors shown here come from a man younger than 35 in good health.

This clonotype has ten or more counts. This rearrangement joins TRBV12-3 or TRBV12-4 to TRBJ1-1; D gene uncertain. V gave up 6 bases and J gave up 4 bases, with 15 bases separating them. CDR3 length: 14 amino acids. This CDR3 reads CASSPLTASTEAFF. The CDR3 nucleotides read TGTGCCAGCAGCCCCCTGACGGCGAGCACTGAAGCTTTCTTT.

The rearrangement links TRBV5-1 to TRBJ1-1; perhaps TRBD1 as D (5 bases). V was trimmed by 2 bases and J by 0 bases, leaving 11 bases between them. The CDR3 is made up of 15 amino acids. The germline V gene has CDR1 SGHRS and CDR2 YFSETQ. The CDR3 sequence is CASSFPGAMNTEAFF. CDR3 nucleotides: TGCGCCAGCAGCTTCCCCGGGGCGATGAACACTGAAGCTTTCTTT.

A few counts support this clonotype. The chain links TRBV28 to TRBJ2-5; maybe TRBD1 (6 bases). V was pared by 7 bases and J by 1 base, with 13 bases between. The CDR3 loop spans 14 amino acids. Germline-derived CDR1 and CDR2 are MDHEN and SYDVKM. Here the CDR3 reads CASNTMDSQETQYF. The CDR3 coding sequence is TGTGCCAGCAACACCATGGACAGCCAAGAGACCCAGTACTTC.

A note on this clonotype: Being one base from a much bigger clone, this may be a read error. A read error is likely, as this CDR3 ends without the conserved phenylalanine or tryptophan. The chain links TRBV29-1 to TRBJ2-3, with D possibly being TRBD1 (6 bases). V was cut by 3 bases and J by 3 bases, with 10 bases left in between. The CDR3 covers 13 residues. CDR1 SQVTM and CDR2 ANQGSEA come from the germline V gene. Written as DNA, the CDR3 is TGCAGCGTTGACTCCAGGGGTACAGATACGCAGTATTAT. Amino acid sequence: CSVDSRGTDTQYY.

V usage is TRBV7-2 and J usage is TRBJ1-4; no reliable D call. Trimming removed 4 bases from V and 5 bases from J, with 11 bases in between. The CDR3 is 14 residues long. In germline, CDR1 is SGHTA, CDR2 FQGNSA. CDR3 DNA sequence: TGTGCCAGCAGCTCCAGACTTCTCAATGAAAAACTGTTTTTT. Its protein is CASSSRLLNEKLFF.

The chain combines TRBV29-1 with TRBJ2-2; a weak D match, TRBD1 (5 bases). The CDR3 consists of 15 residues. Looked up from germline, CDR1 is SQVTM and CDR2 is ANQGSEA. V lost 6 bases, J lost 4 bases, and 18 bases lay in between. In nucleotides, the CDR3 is TGCAGCGTCGGACACTCGTTGACGGGCACCGGGGAGCTGTTTTTT. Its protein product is CSVGHSLTGTGELFF.

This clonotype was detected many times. The CDR3 DNA reads as TGTGCCAGCAGTTACTCGACGGTAGAGGAGACCCAGTACTTC. It yields the protein CASSYSTVEETQYF. The J gene is TRBJ2-5, the V gene TRBV6-5; D is unresolved. V was pared by 0 bases and J by 5 bases, with 10 bases between. Germline loops: CDR1 MNHEY, CDR2 SVGAGI. CDR3 length: 14 residues.

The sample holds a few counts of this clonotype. The CDR3 DNA is TGCAGTGCTAGAGATTGGCCAGGGTTGGGTCAGCCCCAGCATTTT. It yields the protein CSARDWPGLGQPQHF. This chain joins TRBV20-1 and TRBJ1-5; tentatively, D is TRBD1 (5 bases). V gave up 0 bases and J gave up 6 bases, with 15 bases separating them. Germline CDR1 and CDR2: DFQATT and SNEGSKA (reference sequence). The CDR3 runs to 15 residues.

The CDR3: CASSLEAGEEETQYF. CDR3 DNA sequence: TGTGCCAGCAGTTTGGAGGCAGGGGAAGAAGAGACCCAGTACTTC. The rearrangement joins TRBV28 to TRBJ2-5; the D gene is possibly TRBD1 (6 bases). The germline gives CDR1 MDHEN, CDR2 SYDVKM. Deletions cut 3 bases from V and 3 bases from J, with 14 bases between. The CDR3 totals 15 residues.

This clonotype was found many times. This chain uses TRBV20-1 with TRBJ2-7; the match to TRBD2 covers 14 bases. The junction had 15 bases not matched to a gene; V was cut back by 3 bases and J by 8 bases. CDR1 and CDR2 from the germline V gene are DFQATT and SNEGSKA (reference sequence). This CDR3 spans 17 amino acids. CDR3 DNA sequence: TGCAGTGCTAGGTGGGACGATGCGGGACTAGCGGGAGCAAAGCAGTACTTC. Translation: CSARWDDAGLAGAKQYF.

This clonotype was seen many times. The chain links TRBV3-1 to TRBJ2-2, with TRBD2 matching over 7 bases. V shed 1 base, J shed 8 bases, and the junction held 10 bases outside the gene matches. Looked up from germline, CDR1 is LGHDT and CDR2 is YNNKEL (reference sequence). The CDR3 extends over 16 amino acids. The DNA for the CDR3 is TGTGCCAGCAGCCAAGGAAGACTAGCTCCCAAAGGGGAGCTGTTTTTT. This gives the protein CASSQGRLAPKGELFF.

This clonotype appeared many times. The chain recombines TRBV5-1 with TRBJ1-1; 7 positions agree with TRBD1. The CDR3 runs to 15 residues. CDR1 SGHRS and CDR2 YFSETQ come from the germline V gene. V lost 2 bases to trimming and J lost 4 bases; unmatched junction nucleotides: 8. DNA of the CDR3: TGCGCCAGCAGCTTACCGGGACAGCCGATCACTGAAGCTTTCTTT. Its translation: CASSLPGQPITEAFF. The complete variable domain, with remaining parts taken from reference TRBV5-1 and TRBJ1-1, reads KAGVTQTPRYLIKTRGQQVTLSCSPISGHRSVSWYQQTPGQGLQFLFEYFSETQRNKGNFPGRFSGRQFSNSRSEMNVSTLELGDSALYLCASSLPGQPITEAFFGQGTRLTVV.

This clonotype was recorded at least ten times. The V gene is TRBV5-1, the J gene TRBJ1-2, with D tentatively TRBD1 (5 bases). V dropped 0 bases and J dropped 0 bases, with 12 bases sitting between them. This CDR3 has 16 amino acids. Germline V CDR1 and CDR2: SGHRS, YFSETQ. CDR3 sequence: CASSLGGRQPNYGYTF. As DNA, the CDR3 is TGCGCCAGCAGCTTGGGGGGGAGACAGCCTAACTATGGCTACACCTTC.

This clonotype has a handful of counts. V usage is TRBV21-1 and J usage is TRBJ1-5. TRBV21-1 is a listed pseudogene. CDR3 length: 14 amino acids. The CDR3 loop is CARSRVYSNQPQHF. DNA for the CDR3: TGTGCCAGATCTAGGGTGTATAGCAATCAGCCCCAGCATTTT.

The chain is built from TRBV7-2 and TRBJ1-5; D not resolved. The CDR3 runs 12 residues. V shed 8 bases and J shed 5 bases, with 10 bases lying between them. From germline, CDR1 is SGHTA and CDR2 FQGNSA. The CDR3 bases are TGTGCCAGCCGTGGAGATCATCAGCCCCAGCATTTT. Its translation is CASRGDHQPQHF.

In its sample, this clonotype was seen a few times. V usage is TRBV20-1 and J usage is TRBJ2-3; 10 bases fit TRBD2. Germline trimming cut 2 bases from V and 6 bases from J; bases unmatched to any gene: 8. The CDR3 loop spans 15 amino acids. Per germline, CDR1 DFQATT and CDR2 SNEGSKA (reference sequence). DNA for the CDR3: TGCAGTGCTAGAAAAGCGGGAGGGTTCGGGGATACGCAGTATTTT. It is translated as CSARKAGGFGDTQYF.

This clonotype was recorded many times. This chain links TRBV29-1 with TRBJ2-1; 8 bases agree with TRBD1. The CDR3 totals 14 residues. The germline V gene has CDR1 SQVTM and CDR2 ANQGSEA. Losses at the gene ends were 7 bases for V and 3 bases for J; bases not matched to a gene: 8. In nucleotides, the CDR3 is TGCAGCGGCAAATGGACAGGGTTCTACAATGAGCAGTTCTTC. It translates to CSGKWTGFYNEQFF.

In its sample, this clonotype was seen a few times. CDR3 sequence: CSAILPGLAGQETQYF. The CDR3 bases are TGCAGTGCTATCCTTCCGGGACTAGCGGGACAAGAGACCCAGTACTTC. The chain is built from TRBV20-1 and TRBJ2-5; TRBD2 matches at 13 bases. This CDR3 has 16 amino acids. V lost 4 bases, J lost 2 bases, and 7 bases stayed unmatched. Germline CDR1 reads DFQATT; CDR2 reads SNEGSKA (reference sequence).

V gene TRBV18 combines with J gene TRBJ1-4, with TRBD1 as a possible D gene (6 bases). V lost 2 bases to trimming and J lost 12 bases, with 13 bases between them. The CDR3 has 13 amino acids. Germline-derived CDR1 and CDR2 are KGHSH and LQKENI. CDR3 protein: CASSPNTEGELFF. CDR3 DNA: TGTGCCAGCTCACCAAACACCGAGGGGGAACTGTTTTTT.

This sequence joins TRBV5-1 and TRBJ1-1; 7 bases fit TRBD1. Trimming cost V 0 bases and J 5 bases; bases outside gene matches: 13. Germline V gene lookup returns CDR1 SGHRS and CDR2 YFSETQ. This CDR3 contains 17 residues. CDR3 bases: TGCGCCAGCAGCTTGGTTGTTGGGCAACAGGGGCCTACTGAAGCTTTCTTT. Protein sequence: CASSLVVGQQGPTEAFF.

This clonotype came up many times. The CDR3 is CSASPLSGGTSYEQYF. In nucleotides, the CDR3 is TGCAGTGCTTCACCTTTGAGCGGGGGGACCTCCTACGAGCAGTACTTC. The chain uses TRBV20-1 and TRBJ2-7, with TRBD2 identical over 9 bases. Unmatched junction bases numbered 11, after V lost 5 bases and J lost 0 bases. The CDR3 has 16 residues. The germline CDR1 and CDR2 sequences are DFQATT and SNEGSKA (reference sequence).